The rows below give T cell receptor beta chains drawn from one sample of a study of blood T cell repertoires in COVID-19. Data came from immunoSEQ multiplex PCR; TCRdb stores just in-frame clones and leaves some out. The sample shows about 61,000 clones, roughly 80% of them seen only once. Sequenced: peripheral blood. Receptors originate from a man older than 75 with active or convalescent COVID-19. Each CDR3 is given with its conserved first and last residue. The D gene is left open where the match is weak. Size is stated for part of the rows, as once, few or many counts, or as a class when the clone is expanded.

>NA|TRBJ2-1|TRBV7-9|TRBD2
CASSPPGLAGYNEQFF
TGTGCCAGCAGCCCCCCGGGACTAGCGGGGTACAATGAGCAGTTCTTC
>NA|TRBJ2-3|TRBV19|TRBD2
CASKRTSVTDTQYF
TGTGCCAGTAAAAGGACTAGCGTCACAGATACGCAGTATTTT
>NA|TRBJ1-5|TRBV7-9|NA
CASSSTGGSNQPQHF
TGTGCCAGCAGCTCTACAGGCGGTAGCAATCAGCCCCAGCATTTT
>NA|TRBJ1-1|TRBV6-5|TRBD1
CASSLDRGATEAFF
TGTGCCAGCAGCCTCGACAGGGGGGCCACTGAAGCTTTCTTT
>NA|TRBJ2-1|TRBV9|TRBD2
CASSVDPVGPGGSYNEQFF
TGTGCCAGCAGCGTAGATCCGGTCGGGCCCGGGGGGTCCTACAATGAGCAGTTCTTC
>once|TRBJ2-3|TRBV7-2|NA
CASSYADSGLASTDTQYF
TGTGCCAGCAGCTACGCCGACTCCGGCCTAGCTAGCACAGATACGCAGTATTTT
>NA|TRBJ2-2|TRBV5-1|TRBD2
CASNLLAGGPGTGELFF
TGCGCCAGCAACTTACTAGCGGGAGGGCCGGGCACCGGGGAGCTGTTTTTT
>NA|TRBJ2-7|TRBV11-1|TRBD2
CASSVGLAGEVNEQYF
TGTGCCAGCAGCGTGGGACTAGCGGGAGAGGTGAACGAGCAGTACTTC
>NA|TRBJ1-5|TRBV10-1|NA
CATKNIWGQFDQPQHF
TGCGCCACCAAGAATATTTGGGGGCAGTTCGATCAGCCCCAGCATTTT
>NA|TRBJ2-5|TRBV5-1|NA
CASSLSSRETQYF
TGCGCCAGCAGCTTATCCTCGCGGGAGACCCAGTACTTC
>NA|TRBJ1-1|TRBV12-3/TRBV12-4|NA
CASSPAGNTEAFF
TGTGCCAGCAGCCCCGCCGGGAACACTGAAGCTTTCTTT
>few|TRBJ2-6|TRBV3-1/TRBV3-2|TRBD1
CASTHRTGKPGANVLTF
TGTGCCAGCACCCACCGGACAGGGAAACCTGGGGCCAACGTCCTGACTTTC
>once|TRBJ1-5|TRBV3-1/TRBV3-2|NA
CASSQDEEDSLYQPQHF
TGTGCCAGCAGCCAAGACGAAGAGGACAGTTTATATCAGCCCCAGCATTTT
>NA|TRBJ2-2|TRBV5-1|NA
CASSVGDVETGELFF
TGCGCCAGCAGCGTCGGGGATGTCGAGACCGGGGAGCTGTTTTTT
>NA|TRBJ1-1|TRBV2|NA
CASSTGWGQARGGFF
TGTGCCAGCAGTACCGGTTGGGGGCAGGCCAGAGGAGGTTTCTTT
>NA|TRBJ2-2|TRBV6-6|NA
CASRERVATGELFF
TGTGCCAGCAGAGAGCGGGTCGCGACCGGGGAGCTGTTTTTT
>NA|TRBJ1-6|TRBV6-6|TRBD1
CASRRDDRGYSPLHF
TGTGCCAGCAGGCGCGATGACAGGGGCTATTCACCCCTCCACTTT
>NA|TRBJ2-1|TRBV19|TRBD2
CASSIPQGSGTNNEQFF
TGTGCCAGTAGTATACCCCAGGGTAGCGGGACGAACAATGAGCAGTTCTTC
>NA|TRBJ2-7|TRBV5-1|NA
CASSRGGQAFEQYF
TGCGCCAGCAGCCGCGGGGGACAGGCGTTCGAGCAGTACTTC
>NA|TRBJ2-4|TRBV6-5|TRBD2
CASLSPGGPQYF
TGTGCCAGCTTGAGCCCGGGAGGTCCTCAGTACTTC